This T cell receptor (beta chain) was sequenced during a study of blood T cell repertoires in COVID-19. About the research overall: COVID-19 samples, acute and convalescent, were from the United States, Italy and Spain. Nucleic acid was either cDNA or gDNA, and it came from T cells, B-cell-depleted T cells, or PBMCs.

Trimming took off 3 bases at V and 5 bases at J, with 11 bases between the two ends. CDR1 is MNHNS, CDR2 SASEGT, per germline. The length of the CDR3 is 14 residues. Original processing methods: Reference gene primers were amplified, and this amplification served to estimate nucleated cell counts. TCRdb keeps only in-frame clones here, not all; method: immunoSEQ multiplex PCR. D and trimming come from the DNA, and the V and J calls and clone size come from that table. Of about 210,000 clones listed, about four fifths are singletons. The sequence came from a woman aged 40 to 55 with active or convalescent COVID-19. The chain couples TRBV6-1 to TRBJ2-1, with D perhaps matching TRBD2 (5 bases). The sequencing input was peripheral blood. The CDR3 nucleotides are TGTGCCAGCAGTGATCGGGAAGAAAACAATGAGCAGTTCTTC. The encoded protein is CASSDREENNEQFF.